The 8 T cell receptor beta chains in this list originate from one sample, sequenced in a study of beta chain features in type 1 diabetes. Study observations and caveats: Researchers report that Type 1 diabetes patients had moderately but significantly shorter TCRB CDR3s across all four CD4+ subsets.

Their specific antigens are unknown. Isolated RNA was reverse transcribed in full, so expressed TCRB transcripts were sequenced. Sequencing used immunoSEQ multiplex PCR; TCRdb keeps in-frame clones, though not all of them. The data contain 600,000 to 700,000 clones, approximately 13% of them singletons. Input material: naive CD4+ T cells from blood. All receptors come from a man younger than 40 with type 1 diabetes.

The chain couples TRBV29-1 to TRBJ2-2, with a weak D call TRBD2 (7 bases). Germline values: CDR1 SQVTM, CDR2 ANQGSEA. V dropped 5 bases and J dropped 2 bases, with 15 bases sitting between them. This CDR3 has 15 residues. The CDR3 sequence is CSVIMGGGNTGELFF. The DNA for the CDR3 is TGCAGCGTTATTATGGGAGGGGGAAACACCGGGGAGCTGTTTTTT.

V is TRBV11-2 and J is TRBJ1-3; D unclear. The germline CDR1 and CDR2 sequences are SGHAT and FQNNGV. CDR3 size: 14 residues. Trimming took off 3 bases at V and 0 bases at J, with 6 bases between the two ends. The CDR3 DNA sequence: TGTGCCAGCAGCTTTTGGGACTCTGGAAACACCATATATTTT. As protein: CASSFWDSGNTIYF.

The chain recombines TRBV25-1 with TRBJ1-1; no definite D call. CDR1 is MGHDK, CDR2 SYGVNS, per germline. The CDR3 has 13 amino acids. With 4 bases removed from V and 1 base from J, the gap between germline ends came to 7 bases. CDR3 coding DNA: TGTGCCAGCAGTGTTCGCGGGAACACTGAAGCTTTCTTT. Its translation is CASSVRGNTEAFF.

This clone has a handful of counts. The chain employs TRBV11-2 and TRBJ2-2, with 8 bases lining up with TRBD1. V shed 3 bases and J 7 bases; nucleotides not matched to a gene: 10. This CDR3 is built from 16 residues. Germline V gene sequence: CDR1 SGHAT, CDR2 FQNNGV. The CDR3 sequence is CASSFSGTGGVGELFF. The DNA for the CDR3 is TGTGCCAGCAGCTTTAGCGGAACAGGGGGAGTCGGGGAGCTGTTTTTT.

This clone was detected only a few times. V usage is TRBV6-1 and J usage is TRBJ1-5; D not certain. Germline CDR1 is MNHNS and CDR2 is SASEGT. There are 13 residues in the CDR3. V was trimmed by 1 base and J by 6 bases, leaving 7 bases between them. CDR3 DNA: TGTGCCAGCAGTGAAGGAAGGATTCAGCCCCAGCATTTT. Its protein product is CASSEGRIQPQHF.

The chain joins TRBV7-2 to TRBJ2-2; D remains ambiguous. The length of the CDR3 is 14 residues. Germline CDR1 reads SGHTA; CDR2 reads FQGNSA. The V end lost 0 bases, the J end lost 5 bases, and 7 bases lay between the germline ends. CDR3 sequence reads: CASSLARETGELFF. CDR3 DNA sequence: TGTGCCAGCAGCTTAGCTAGGGAAACCGGGGAGCTGTTTTTT.

This clone was seen only a few times. This chain connects TRBV10-2 to TRBJ2-7; D is unclear. Germline V gene lookup returns CDR1 WSHSY and CDR2 SAAADI. The V end lost 4 bases, the J end lost 2 bases, and 15 bases lay between the germline ends. The CDR3 consists of 15 residues. CDR3 nucleotide sequence: TGCGCCAGCAGTGGAAGGGCAGGTCGGACCTACGAGCAGTACTTC. Translating gives CASSGRAGRTYEQYF.

This rearrangement joins TRBV30 to TRBJ1-2; no definite D call. Germline V lookup: CDR1 GTSNPN, CDR2 SVGIG (reference sequence). The CDR3 sequence is 14 residues long. V lost 3 bases, J lost 2 bases, and 13 bases lay in between. The CDR3 region is CAWSHRLANYGYTF. The CDR3 coding sequence is TGTGCCTGGAGCCACAGATTGGCAAACTATGGCTACACCTTC. Variable domain in full (rest from reference TRBV30 and TRBJ1-2): SQTIHQWPATLVQPVGSPLSLECTVEGTSNPNLYWYRQAAGRGLQLLFYSVGIGQISSEVPQNLSASRPQDRQFILSSKKLLLSDSGFYLCAWSHRLANYGYTFGSGTRLTVV.